A single sample is the source of the 7 T cell receptor beta chains below, sequenced in a study of radiotherapy plus CTLA-4 blockade in lung cancer. TCRdb's table, derived via immunoSEQ multiplex PCR, lists solely in-frame clones and lacks some. Among 81,000 or so clones listed, approximately 82% were seen once. Sample: peripheral blood, taken from a patient treated with radiotherapy plus ipilimumab. Receptor source: a human donor with non-small cell lung cancer that progressed on radiotherapy plus ipilimumab.

The rearrangement joins TRBV11-3 to TRBJ2-2; the match to TRBD2 covers 10 bases. The germline CDR1 and CDR2 sequences are SGHNT and YENEEA. This CDR3 has 16 amino acids. V shed 6 bases and J 5 bases; nucleotides not matched to a gene: 9. CDR3 residues: CASRWRTTSGTGELFF. For the CDR3, the DNA is TGTGCCAGCAGGTGGAGGACGACTAGCGGGACCGGGGAGCTGTTTTTT.

This clone was detected once. The rearrangement uses TRBV7-9 and TRBJ1-1, with D unclear. Between the trimmed V and J ends, which lost 5 bases and 4 bases, there was a span of 23 bases. Germline CDR1 reads SEHNR; CDR2 reads FQNEAQ (reference sequence). The length of the CDR3 is 17 residues. The CDR3: CASSPGRLMISSTEAFF. The DNA for the CDR3 is TGTGCCAGCAGCCCAGGTAGGCTCATGATCTCAAGCACTGAAGCTTTCTTT.

This rearrangement joins TRBV5-6 to TRBJ1-1; D is unresolved. Germline V gives CDR1 SGHDT, CDR2 YYEEEE. The CDR3 loop spans 15 amino acids. Trimming took off 2 bases at V and 0 bases at J, with 11 bases between the two ends. The chain's CDR3 is CASSFGSLMNTEAFF. The CDR3 DNA reads as TGTGCCAGCAGCTTTGGAAGTCTTATGAACACTGAAGCTTTCTTT.

In DNA, the CDR3 is TGTGCCAGCAGGGGACAGGGGGCGTCCACCGGGGAGCTGTTTTTT. Amino acids: CASRGQGASTGELFF. The chain joins TRBV2 to TRBJ2-2; 12 bases match TRBD1. The CDR3 consists of 15 residues. CDR1 is SNHLY and CDR2 is FYNNEI in the germline V gene. V was pared by 6 bases and J by 4 bases, with 3 bases of the junction left unmatched.

The V gene is TRBV5-4, the J gene TRBJ2-1; 9 bases agree with TRBD2. V shed 4 bases, J shed 5 bases, and the junction held 4 bases outside the gene matches. Germline V lookup: CDR1 SGHNT, CDR2 YYREEE (reference sequence). The CDR3 totals 14 residues. CDR3 protein: CASSLTSGNNEQFF. The CDR3 DNA reads as TGTGCCAGCAGCCTGACTAGCGGCAACAATGAGCAGTTCTTC.

The rearrangement uses TRBV10-3 and TRBJ2-1, with D possibly being TRBD2 (5 bases). V was cut by 2 bases and J by 4 bases, with 12 bases left in between. There are 15 residues in the CDR3. From germline, CDR1 is ENHRY and CDR2 SYGVKD. The CDR3 here is CAISERGEGYNEQFF. CDR3 coding DNA: TGTGCCATCAGTGAGCGGGGAGAAGGGTACAATGAGCAGTTCTTC.

This clone was seen at least ten times. The genes are TRBV7-3 and TRBJ1-1; D is ambiguous. This CDR3 contains 15 residues. Trimming removed 1 base at V and 3 bases at J, with 12 bases between. In germline, CDR1 is SGHTA, CDR2 FQGTGA. The CDR3 loop is CASSLILFGDTEAFF. The CDR3 DNA sequence: TGTGCCAGCAGCTTAATTCTTTTCGGGGACACTGAAGCTTTCTTT.